The present entry profiles one T cell receptor beta chain with its context. The target of this receptor is not known. No base-level quality is on record; no much larger clone is a single base apart. The sample originates from a study of cytomegalovirus exposure and HLA in healthy donors (dated 2017 in TCRdb). Turning to the overall study: An earlier analysis of under 600 of the donors reported 250 to 300 Gb of sequence data and 100 million to 130 million unique TCR beta sequences from 190 million or so T cells. Both class I and class II loci were covered by HLA typing, at four-digit resolution. In an earlier analysis of a few hundred of the donors, high-throughput TCR beta sequencing was used to judge whether each TCR beta V gene segment behaved as functional or pseudogenic. Genome-wide SNP genotypes for about 65% of the roughly 700 donors were used in a later genetic analysis, which treated that subset as a discovery cohort. Every discovery cohort repertoire had been produced on one sequencing platform. The study aimed to test whether signatures of past pathogen exposure could be identified by cataloging public T cell receptors. The study combined high-throughput TCR immunosequencing, statistical association of individual TCRs with disease status, and machine learning to predict cytomegalovirus infection status. The genetic ancestry cluster associated with self-reported Caucasian donors included about 84% of the approximately 410 genotyped donors. In a later analysis, previously published TCR beta repertoires from 550 to 700 donors were re-analyzed and high-resolution HLA genotyping was added so that TCR occurrence patterns could be studied. An early release that covered approximately 600 HLA-typed donors contained approximately 300 gigabases of sequencing data and tens of millions of unique TCR sequences. Donor age, sex, ethnicity and CMV serostatus were compiled alongside the repertoire data. The T cell repertoires of some 670 subjects were profiled by immunosequencing and related to cytomegalovirus serostatus. Typing coverage varied by locus: about 620-640 donors for A, B, C, DRB1 and DQB1; 500 to 550 for DQA1; 600 to 610 for DPA1; roughly 450 for DPB1. Among some 410 genotyped donors of the cohort, an average of roughly 240,000 unique TCR beta nucleotide sequences were sequenced per donor, around a sixth of them non-productive. A separate validation cohort of more than 100 different subjects was used in addition to the roughly 640-subject first cohort. Several DR-DQ haplotypes were treated as single units for association and clustering because of strong linkage in the cohort. The later analysis used no new phenotypic data to find candidate immune exposures, relying instead on TCR beta sequences and their occurrence across donors.

Overall study results and their limits: A group of highly shared sequence variants was considered likely to be a technical artifact of the sequencing pipeline. At a false discovery rate of 0.05, a later analysis linked around 17,000 TCR beta sequences to specific HLA alleles. In the study, 150 to 200 TCR beta chains were listed as associated with cytomegalovirus. A later genetic analysis associated a missense DCLRE1C variant with V-gene and J-gene trimming of TCR beta chains, and an independent cohort replicated the association. The authors suggested that the approach could potentially be extended to other disease states and immunological phenotypes. According to a later genetic analysis, donors in an Asian-associated ancestry cluster had fewer N-insertions in productive TCRs than the approximately 670-donor mean. The 87-base-pair reads could not distinguish some IMGT-functional V segments, including TRBV6-2 and TRBV6-3, so those segments were excluded. Because HLA typing was missing for some donors at each locus, association tests included only the typed subset. A further reported finding was that TCR beta sequences accurately predicted the HLA-A and HLA-B alleles for most subjects in the first cohort. In a later analysis, several top co-occurrence clusters were reported to appear linked to parvovirus B19, influenza, CMV and Epstein-Barr virus. Broadly in line with IMGT annotations, most TCR beta V segments showed up in productive rearrangements about 90% or about 30% of the time in an earlier analysis of several hundred of the donors. When HLA alleles, especially DR and DQ, strongly co-occurred, TCR associations were difficult to assign to individual alleles. According to a later analysis, most CMV-associated TCR beta chains appeared to be HLA-restricted, and the HLA associations seemed to be driven largely by CMV exposure. The cohort was sequenced for TCR beta chains only, and without alpha or paired-chain data the features that could be detected were limited. Across donors, most TCR sequences were observed very rarely, whereas some public TCRs were present in many individuals. The classifier was reported to diagnose cytomegalovirus status with high specificity and sensitivity in both the original cohort and the validation cohort. Presence/absence analyses assumed roughly uniform sequencing depth across donors, an assumption that may not hold. A later analysis found that HLA-associated TCR beta chains were more clonally expanded and had lower generation probabilities than equally common non-associated chains. The earlier analysis of 587 of the donors excluded 15 to 20 rarely observed V segments, including chromosome 9 orphons, because counts were too low. For the cohort, immune exposure information was limited to CMV serostatus. In vitro tests confirmed that a few of the cytomegalovirus-associated TCR beta chains recognize cytomegalovirus antigens. Linkage disequilibrium might explain the correlated functional status among segregating V segments, but an unknown experimental factor could not be ruled out. In a later analysis, the rate of TCR association differed among HLA loci, with DRB1 alleles having the most associated TCRs and HLA-C alleles having the fewest.

Including the terminal cysteine and phenylalanine, the CDR3 comprises 15 residues. Only CDR3 DNA remains: 45 bases, in frame from the first base. From the germline V gene (reference sequence), CDR1 is PRHDT and CDR2 is FYEKMQ. V was cut back by 0 bases and J by 0 bases, leaving a gap of 6 bases between them. Library preparation used the immunoSEQ multiplex PCR assay. The multiplex PCR relied on a mix of 60 forward primers for TCR Vbeta segments and 13 reverse primers for TCR Jbeta segments. The CDR3 region of rearranged TCR beta genes was amplified from genomic DNA with a multiplex PCR assay. On the Illumina HiSeq System, the amplified TCR beta libraries were sequenced as 87-base-pair reads. The study's own analysis went as follows. Across the 670 or so repertoires, a later analysis counted tens of millions of unique TCR beta chains, around 11 million of which were shared by at least two donors. Raw reads were error-corrected and collapsed into unique sequences with a nearest-neighbor algorithm that merged closely related sequences to remove PCR and sequencing errors. Alignment of CDR3 sequences to IMGT reference sequences was used to assign V, D and J gene segments. For a sequence to be retained, at least a six-nucleotide match to both a V gene segment and a J gene segment was required. A rearrangement was called productive if the CDR3 had no stop codons and remained in frame with V and J, and every other rearrangement was called non-productive. CDR3 was defined by IMGT convention, running from the second conserved V-encoded cysteine to the conserved J-encoded phenylalanine. In an earlier analysis of approximately 500 of the donors, sequences lacking an unambiguous match to a single V gene segment were excluded. An earlier analysis of almost 600 of the donors classified V segments as functional when productive rearrangements were above 56.7% and as segregating when the standard deviation between donors was above 5%. A statistical classification framework was developed to diagnose cytomegalovirus status using the catalog of TCR beta chain sequences. V and J gene assignment, in a later analysis, came from comparing TCR nucleotide sequences with IMGT/GENE-DB human TR gene sequences. Using the TCRdist pipeline, a later analysis assigned CDR3 sequences along with most-parsimonious VDJ recombination scenarios. A later analysis defined each TCR beta chain by its CDR3 amino acid sequence plus V-gene family, and excluded reads lacking a unique V-gene family. As a way to deal with suspected cross-contamination and a sequencing artifact, a later analysis dropped hundreds of nucleotide sequences that were highly shared and had low generation probability. For each public chain, a later analysis derived a clonal expansion index from normalized ranks of inferred template counts within each repertoire. In a later analysis, generation probabilities were computed with a VDJ recombination model fitted to out-of-frame rearrangements, and the resulting probabilities were checked against IGoR. Hypergeometric tests were used in a later analysis to score TCR-TCR, TCR-HLA and TCR-CMV co-occurrence, with a repertoire-size bias correction applied to the TCR pairs. To estimate false discovery rates, a later analysis permuted the HLA or CMV assignments 20 times. In a later analysis, co-occurring TCRs were grouped using DBSCAN, with TCRdist sequence similarity added in when clustering inside HLA-allele-positive subsets. Co-occurrence clustering excluded repertoires with fewer than 30,000 or more than 120,000 public chains, plus five with anomalous nucleotide sharing. Held by TCRdb, this immuneACCESS table contains in-frame sequences only and omits some clones. Under half of the omission traces to an unresolved V gene where checked; the cause of the rest is unknown. V and J calls and clone size come straight from that table; D and trimming were deduced from the DNA. In this sample the table shows roughly 120,000 clones, roughly 83% of which occur a single time. The top ten constitute approximately 4.5% of the sample.

The cohort was made up of approximately 700 healthy bone marrow donors. At the time of sampling, all cohort members were nominally healthy, though unrecorded immune exposures were likely present. The donor was CMV seropositive and was included in the group of about 290 seropositive cohort members. Every donor gave a peripheral blood sample, and the peripheral blood mononuclear cells from that sample were used for TCR beta sequencing. Genomic DNA extraction from the blood cell samples was performed with the Qiagen DNeasy Blood Extraction Kit. The source is a man between 25 and 39 years old in good health and CMV-seropositive. The chain is encoded by TRBV13 joined to TRBJ1-5; there is no confident call for the D gene. Material for sequencing was PBMCs. The DNA sequence is given as TGTGCCAGCAGCTTAGGTCCCGGTAGCAATCAGCCCCAGCATTTT. Translated, this gives CASSLGPGSNQPQHF.